The 28 T cell receptor beta chains below come from one sample, sequenced in a study of T cell changes during pregnancy in multiple sclerosis. Profiled with immunoSEQ multiplex PCR; TCRdb holds only in-frame clones, not every one. The table lists about 59,000 clones, 80% to 95% of them singletons, with over 5% in the top ten. Sequencing used peripheral blood, obtained in the third trimester of pregnancy. The source of these receptors is a female donor in good health, enrolled as a control in a pregnancy study.

As DNA, the CDR3 is TGTGCCAGCAGCCGGACAAGGGGGTACGAGCAGTACTTC. It specifies CASSRTRGYEQYF. The V call is TRBV7-6, the J call TRBJ2-7; TRBD1 might be the D (6 bases). CDR1 is SGHVS, CDR2 FNYEAQ, per germline. The CDR3 runs 13 residues. Trimming removed 5 bases at V and 4 bases at J, with 12 bases between. The whole variable domain, remainder taken from reference TRBV7-6 and TRBJ2-7, is GAGVSQSPRYKVTKRGQDVALRCDPISGHVSLYWYRQALGQGPEFLTYFNYEAQQDKSGLPNDRFSAERPEGSISTLTIQRTEQRDSAMYRCASSRTRGYEQYFGPGTRLTVT.

The chain combines TRBV15 with TRBJ2-7, with D possibly being TRBD2 (5 bases). The germline CDR1 and CDR2 sequences are LNHNV and YYDKDF (reference sequence). This CDR3 contains 14 residues. The germline V and J ends were trimmed by 5 bases and 0 bases, with 11 bases remaining between them. The CDR3 spells CATSPLGSSYEQYF. Here the CDR3 DNA reads TGTGCCACCAGCCCCCTGGGGAGCTCCTACGAGCAGTACTTC.

The V gene is TRBV11-2, the J gene TRBJ2-5; D not certain. The CDR3 loop spans 14 amino acids. Between the trimmed V and J ends, which lost 1 base and 1 base, there was a span of 7 bases. The V gene's germline CDR1 is SGHAT and CDR2 FQNNGV. CDR3 nucleotide sequence: TGTGCCAGCAGCTTAGGACGGAGCCAAGAGACCCAGTACTTC. Amino acid sequence: CASSLGRSQETQYF.

This clone was counted once. This rearrangement joins TRBV7-8 to TRBJ1-5; TRBD1 is a possible D gene (6 bases). Germline lookup yields CDR1 SGHVS and CDR2 FQNEAQ. Between the trimmed V and J ends, which lost 4 bases and 4 bases, there was a span of 20 bases. The CDR3 is 17 residues long. The CDR3 region is CASSSSSGTRENQPQHF. The CDR3 DNA sequence: TGTGCCAGCAGCTCTTCATCCGGGACACGAGAAAATCAGCCCCAGCATTTT.

The CDR3, as DNA: TGCAGCGTTGAAGGGGCAGGGGCCGAGCAGTACTTC. It codes for CSVEGAGAEQYF. The chain is built from TRBV29-1 and TRBJ2-7, with D perhaps matching TRBD1 (6 bases). Germline assignment: CDR1 SQVTM and CDR2 ANQGSEA. Deletions cut 1 base from V and 6 bases from J, with 10 bases between. The CDR3 loop spans 12 amino acids.

The rearrangement uses TRBV5-4 and TRBJ1-3; TRBD1 might be the D (6 bases). The V gene's germline CDR1 is SGHNT and CDR2 YYREEE (reference sequence). With 4 bases removed from V and 2 bases from J, the gap between germline ends came to 16 bases. This CDR3 has 16 residues. The CDR3 is CASSGKQGGAGNTIYF. The CDR3 nucleotides are TGTGCCAGCAGCGGAAAACAGGGCGGCGCTGGAAACACCATATATTTT.

A single count supports this clone. This chain joins TRBV30 and TRBJ2-3; 7 bases match TRBD2. Germline-derived CDR1 and CDR2 are GTSNPN and SVGIG (reference sequence). The CDR3 runs 15 residues. V was pared by 2 bases and J by 2 bases, with 7 bases of the junction left unmatched. The CDR3 spells CAWSWWGGVTDTQYF. CDR3 bases: TGTGCCTGGAGTTGGTGGGGGGGGGTCACAGATACGCAGTATTTT.

The chain has TRBV29-1 and TRBJ2-2, with 9 bases lining up with TRBD1. CDR3 length: 14 residues. V lost 4 bases to trimming and J lost 4 bases; unmatched junction nucleotides: 4. Looked up from germline, CDR1 is SQVTM and CDR2 is ANQGSEA. The CDR3, as DNA: TGCAGCGTTGCCGGGGGACAGGGCACCGGGGAGCTGTTTTTT. This codes for CSVAGGQGTGELFF.

This clone was detected once. The genes are TRBV29-1 and TRBJ1-3; D is undetermined. V shed 4 bases and J shed 3 bases, with 7 bases lying between them. CDR1 is SQVTM and CDR2 is ANQGSEA in the germline V gene. The CDR3 loop spans 12 amino acids. CDR3 region: CSVVLVGNTIYF. The CDR3 DNA follows: TGCAGCGTTGTCTTAGTTGGAAACACCATATATTTT.

CDR3 amino acids: CASSLLGQTDTQYF. CDR3 bases: TGTGCCAGCAGCTTGTTGGGGCAGACAGATACGCAGTATTTT. J is TRBJ2-3 and V is TRBV5-4; TRBD1 is a possible D gene (5 bases). V lost 1 base and J 3 bases, leaving 9 bases between the germline ends. CDR3 length equals 14 residues. Germline V lookup: CDR1 SGHNT, CDR2 YYREEE (reference sequence).

The CDR3 region is CAWSGEPMNEKLFF. The CDR3 DNA sequence: TGTGCCTGGAGTGGGGAGCCGATGAATGAAAAACTGTTTTTT. The J gene is TRBJ1-4, the V gene TRBV30; D is unresolved. Germline V gene lookup returns CDR1 GTSNPN and CDR2 SVGIG (reference sequence). The V end was cut by 1 base, the J end by 5 bases, with 11 bases between. The CDR3 sequence is 14 residues long. Based on the CDR3 plus reference TRBV30 and TRBJ1-4, the full variable domain is SQTIHQWPATLVQPVGSPLSLECTVEGTSNPNLYWYRQAAGRGLQLLFYSVGIGQISSEVPQNLSASRPQDRQFILSSKKLLLSDSGFYLCAWSGEPMNEKLFFGSGTQLSVL.

As DNA, the CDR3 is TGTGCCAACCAAAATAGCGGGAGGACGAACACCGGGGAGCTGTTTTTT. Protein: CANQNSGRTNTGELFF. The chain combines TRBV18 with TRBJ2-2; 10 bases align to TRBD2. CDR1 is KGHSH, CDR2 LQKENI, per germline. The junction had 8 bases not matched to a gene; V was cut back by 10 bases and J by 0 bases. CDR3 length: 16 amino acids.

The chain has TRBV27 and TRBJ1-2; no clear D gene. The CDR3 has 15 residues. Germline CDR1 and CDR2: MNHEY and SMNVEV (reference sequence). V was pared by 2 bases and J by 4 bases, with 14 bases between. Here the CDR3 DNA reads TGTGCCAGCAGTTTAAGAGAGGGCTTGGGCTATGGCTACACCTTC. Encoded protein: CASSLREGLGYGYTF.

The chain uses TRBV29-1 and TRBJ2-2; 13 positions agree with TRBD2. The J segment lost 3 bases and the V segment lost 7 bases, leaving 8 bases of the junction unmatched. The CDR3 consists of 16 residues. Germline V gene sequence: CDR1 SQVTM, CDR2 ANQGSEA. The CDR3 nucleotides read TGCAGCGGGTTGGGGACTAGCGGGAAAGACACCGGGGAGCTGTTTTTT. Protein: CSGLGTSGKDTGELFF.

The chain has TRBV20-1 and TRBJ2-7, with D possibly being TRBD2 (5 bases). The V gene lost 6 bases and the J gene lost 7 bases, with 10 bases spanning the gap. The CDR3 spans 10 residues. CDR1 is DFQATT, CDR2 SNEGSKA, per germline (reference sequence). The DNA for the CDR3 is TGCAGTGCCTGGACTGAAGAGCAGTACTTC. Residues: CSAWTEEQYF.

The V call is TRBV18, the J call TRBJ1-1; 7 bases agree with TRBD1. V lost 3 bases and J lost 12; bases outside the gene matches: 4. This CDR3 comprises 11 residues. The germline V gene has CDR1 KGHSH and CDR2 LQKENI. The CDR3 sequence: CASSPDRLSFF. The CDR3 DNA reads TGTGCCAGCTCACCGGACAGGCTGTCTTTCTTT. The variable domain in full, completed from reference TRBV18 and TRBJ1-1, reads NAGVMQNPRHLVRRRGQEARLRCSPMKGHSHVYWYRQLPEEGLKFMVYLQKENIIDESGMPKERFSAEFPKEGPSILRIQQVVRGDSAAYFCASSPDRLSFFGQGTRLTVV.

J is TRBJ1-1 and V is TRBV29-1; D is possibly TRBD1 (5 bases). CDR1 and CDR2 from the germline V gene are SQVTM and ANQGSEA. CDR3 length: 11 residues. The ends were cut back, 3 bases at V and 8 bases at J, with 10 bases in the middle. The CDR3 region has the DNA TGCAGCGTTGATCAGGGCAGGGAAGCTTTCTTT. Protein sequence: CSVDQGREAFF.

This clone showed up just once. The chain is built from TRBV11-3 and TRBJ2-1; 8 nucleotides match TRBD1. This CDR3 is built from 16 residues. Germline V CDR1 and CDR2: SGHNT, YENEEA. V lost 4 bases and J lost 4; bases outside the gene matches: 9. The CDR3 DNA is TGTGCCAGCAGCTACCCCCGGGACAGGAATTACAATGAGCAGTTCTTC. Amino acid sequence: CASSYPRDRNYNEQFF.

This chain uses TRBV5-6 with TRBJ2-5, with TRBD2 as a possible D gene (5 bases). Judging by the DNA end, TRBJ2-7 fits better; the J call may be wrong. Germline values: CDR1 SGHDT, CDR2 YYEEEE. CDR3 length: 12 amino acids. CDR3 nucleotide sequence: TGTGCCAGCAGCTTGTCCGGGGTCGAGCAGTACTTC. It yields the protein CASSLSGVEQYF.

The rearrangement joins TRBV15 to TRBJ1-4; TRBD1 agrees at 7 bases. The ends lost 3 bases at V and 8 bases at J; junction bases unmatched: 9. CDR1 LNHNV and CDR2 YYDKDF come from the germline V gene (reference sequence). The CDR3 runs to 15 residues. The CDR3 loop is CATSSLQGRREKLFF. The CDR3 DNA follows: TGTGCCACCAGCAGCCTACAGGGGCGGCGAGAAAAACTGTTTTTT.

The chain links TRBV5-8 to TRBJ1-2; the D is unclear. V dropped 4 bases and J dropped 0 bases, with 10 bases sitting between them. The CDR3 spans 14 residues. Germline-derived CDR1 and CDR2 are SGHTS and YDEGEE. In DNA form, the CDR3 reads TGTGCCAGCAGCCCCCCGACACCTAACTATGGCTACACCTTC. Protein product: CASSPPTPNYGYTF.

V and J are TRBV7-9 and TRBJ2-7; 10 bases fit TRBD2. Germline assignment: CDR1 SEHNR and CDR2 FQNEAQ (reference sequence). V was pared by 4 bases and J by 6 bases, with 12 bases of the junction left unmatched. The CDR3 is 16 amino acids. The DNA of the CDR3 is TGTGCCAGCAGCTCAGACTCTAGCGGGAGAAGGGGCGAGCAGTACTTC. This codes for CASSSDSSGRRGEQYF.

This rearrangement joins TRBV5-1 to TRBJ2-7; D may be TRBD2 (5 bases). With 2 bases removed from V and 7 bases from J, the gap between germline ends came to 19 bases. Germline values: CDR1 SGHRS, CDR2 YFSETQ. The CDR3 has 15 amino acids. CDR3 in DNA: TGCGCCAGCAGCTTAACGGGAACCACCATGGGGGAGCAGTACTTC. Amino acids: CASSLTGTTMGEQYF.

This clone was counted once. The chain couples TRBV9 to TRBJ2-5; 9 nucleotides agree with TRBD2. CDR3 length equals 16 residues. V lost 3 bases and J lost 7; bases outside the gene matches: 13. From germline, CDR1 is SGDLS and CDR2 YYNGEE. For the CDR3, the DNA is TGTGCCAGCAGCGCCCAGTCGGCGGGAGGGGGGGGGACCCAGTACTTC. Amino acid sequence: CASSAQSAGGGGTQYF.

The J gene is TRBJ1-6, the V gene TRBV25-1, with 7 bases fitting TRBD1. The V gene's germline CDR1 is MGHDK and CDR2 SYGVNS. V lost 1 base to trimming and J lost 10 bases; unmatched junction nucleotides: 7. The CDR3 is 15 residues long. The CDR3: CASSELRGPASPLHF. The CDR3 coding sequence is TGTGCCAGCAGTGAATTAAGGGGGCCAGCATCACCCCTCCACTTT. The complete variable domain, with remaining parts taken from reference TRBV25-1 and TRBJ1-6, reads EADIYQTPRYLVIGTGKKITLECSQTMGHDKMYWYQQDPGMELHLIHYSYGVNSTEKGDLSSESTVSRIRTEHFPLTLESARPSHTSQYLCASSELRGPASPLHFGNGTRLTVT.

This clone was observed a single time. The chain couples TRBV27 to TRBJ1-4; 7 bases fit TRBD1. The CDR3 sequence is 17 residues long. CDR1 and CDR2 from the germline V gene are MNHEY and SMNVEV (reference sequence). V shed 0 bases, J shed 8 bases, and the junction held 12 bases outside the gene matches. CDR3: CASSLSVRDSQFEKLFF. As DNA, the CDR3 is TGTGCCAGCAGTTTATCGGTTAGGGACAGCCAATTCGAAAAACTGTTTTTT.

DNA for the CDR3: TGCAGCGTTGATGGGGCGGGCTACACCTTC. Translated: CSVDGAGYTF. The chain links TRBV29-1 to TRBJ1-2, with a possible D match to TRBD1 (5 bases). This CDR3 spans 10 amino acids. The germline V and J ends were trimmed by 3 bases and 8 bases, with 7 bases remaining between them. Germline V gives CDR1 SQVTM, CDR2 ANQGSEA.

The rearrangement links TRBV30 to TRBJ2-1; perhaps TRBD2 as D (6 bases). The CDR3 covers 15 residues. From germline, CDR1 is GTSNPN and CDR2 SVGIG (reference sequence). The V end was cut by 3 bases, the J end by 3 bases, with 15 bases between. CDR3 nucleotides: TGTGCCTGGAGGGGTGGGGCGGGATACTACAATGAGCAGTTCTTC. This gives the protein CAWRGGAGYYNEQFF. Based on the CDR3 plus reference TRBV30 and TRBJ2-1, the full variable domain is SQTIHQWPATLVQPVGSPLSLECTVEGTSNPNLYWYRQAAGRGLQLLFYSVGIGQISSEVPQNLSASRPQDRQFILSSKKLLLSDSGFYLCAWRGGAGYYNEQFFGPGTRLTVL.